Listed below are T cell receptor beta chains from one sample, sequenced in a study of prognosis after radiotherapy for stage I lung cancer. TCRdb used MiXCR to reprocess the multiplex PCR reads, holding one entry per CDR3 protein. The profile covers about 14,000 distinct CDR3 sequences, with 30% to 40% appearing a single time and 28% taken by the ten largest. The sequencing here drew on PBMCs, taken before or after stereotactic body radiation therapy (not recorded which). The receptors derive from a donor of 50 years or more with non-small cell lung cancer. CDR3s include the opening cysteine and the closing phenylalanine or tryptophan. A D gene is named only where the DNA matches it firmly. Some rows mark clone size as missing; the rest say once, few, many or name a class of expanded clone.

>medium-sized|TRBD2|TRBV5-1|TRBJ2-7
CASSLTSGGLYEQYF
TGCGCCAGCAGCTTGACTAGCGGGGGCCTCTACGAGCAGTACTTC
>many|TRBD2|TRBV28|TRBJ2-7
CASNDAGTSGSYEQYF
TGTGCCAGCAACGATGCCGGGACTAGCGGGAGTTACGAGCAGTACTTC
>many|NA|TRBV28|TRBJ1-4
CASTTFESNEKLFF
TGTGCCAGCACTACTTTTGAGAGTAATGAAAAACTGTTTTTT
>many|NA|TRBV2|TRBJ1-2
CASSAERGEGYTF
TGTGCCAGCAGTGCCGAGAGAGGGGAGGGCTACACCTTC
>many|TRBD2|TRBV28|TRBJ2-3
CASSFIVGSALKRDTDTQYF
TGTGCCAGCAGTTTCATCGTCGGGTCGGCCTTAAAGCGGGACACAGATACGCAGTATTTT
>many|NA|TRBV12-3/TRBV12-4|TRBJ2-3
CASTPSDTQYF
TGTGCCAGCACCCCGTCCGATACGCAGTATTTT
>NA|TRBD1|TRBV12-3/TRBV12-4|TRBJ1-6
CASSLWDRALLHF
TGTGCCAGCAGTTTATGGGACAGGGCTCTGCTCCACTTT
>many|NA|TRBV10-3|TRBJ2-1
CAISDLLARSDERFF
TGTGCCATCAGTGATCTGCTAGCTAGGTCCGATGAGCGGTTCTTC
>NA|TRBD1|TRBV6-1|TRBJ2-6
CASSDPGQGSGDNDLTF
TGTGCCAGCAGTGACCCGGGACAGGGGTCTGGGGACAACGACCTGACTTTC
>many|NA|TRBV20-1|TRBJ2-7
CSAIPTQFYEQYF
TGCAGTGCTATCCCCACTCAGTTCTACGAGCAGTACTTC
>medium-sized|NA|TRBV6-1|TRBJ2-1
CASSVKVEQFF
TGTGCCAGCAGTGTTAAAGTTGAGCAGTTCTTC
>many|NA|TRBV5-1|TRBJ1-4
CASSLGGVEKLFF
TGCGCCAGCAGCTTGGGGGGCGTAGAAAAACTGTTTTTT
>many|NA|TRBV11-1|TRBJ2-5
CASSSTPVEGETQYF
TGTGCCAGCAGCTCGACTCCAGTGGAGGGTGAGACCCAGTACTTC
>NA|NA|TRBV11-2|TRBJ2-7
CASISLRGREQYF
TGTGCCAGTATCTCACTCAGGGGAAGGGAGCAGTACTTC
>medium-sized|NA|TRBV6-4|TRBJ2-2
CASSDRGTGELFF
TGTGCCAGCAGTGACAGGGGCACCGGGGAGCTGTTTTTT
>many|TRBD2|TRBV6-5|TRBJ2-3
CASSYAGGDDTQYF
TGTGCCAGCAGTTACGCGGGAGGGGATGATACGCAGTATTTT
>medium-sized|TRBD2|TRBV20-1|TRBJ2-3
CSAAGRSREPTDTQYF
TGCAGTGCGGCGGGGCGGTCGCGGGAGCCCACAGATACGCAGTATTTT
>medium-sized|NA|TRBV11-2|TRBJ2-7
CASSFSRVPTYEQYF
TGTGCCAGCAGCTTCAGTAGGGTCCCTACCTACGAGCAGTACTTC
>medium-sized|NA|TRBV28|TRBJ1-5
CASRGLNQPQHF
TGTGCCAGCAGGGGGTTAAATCAGCCCCAGCATTTT
>many|TRBD1|TRBV20-1|TRBJ2-3
CSATTGGNTDTQYF
TGCAGTGCGACGACAGGGGGAAACACAGATACGCAGTATTTT
>medium-sized|NA|TRBV7-9|TRBJ2-3
CASSGGGTDTQYF
TGTGCCAGCAGCGGCGGGGGCACAGATACGCAGTATTTT
>many|NA|TRBV28|TRBJ2-5
CASTEDNQETQYF
TGTGCCAGCACTGAGGACAATCAAGAGACCCAGTACTTC
>many|TRBD2|TRBV2|TRBJ2-3
CASNRLAETDTQYF
TGTGCCAGCAACAGACTAGCGGAGACAGATACGCAGTATTTT
>many|NA|TRBV19|TRBJ2-3
CASSPQSSTDTQYF
TGTGCCAGTAGTCCACAATCCAGCACAGATACGCAGTATTTT
>NA|TRBD1|TRBV6-1|TRBJ1-2
CASRRNPGGLSYTF
TGTGCCAGTAGACGTAACCCAGGGGGGCTCTCCTACACCTTC
>many|TRBD1|TRBV20-1|TRBJ1-6
CSARDHKQGEGSPLHF
TGCAGTGCTAGAGATCATAAACAGGGGGAAGGTTCACCCCTCCACTTT
>medium-sized|NA|TRBV6-1|TRBJ2-1
CASKRAGQSDEQFF
TGTGCCAGCAAACGCGCGGGACAGTCAGATGAGCAGTTCTTC
>many|NA|TRBV19|TRBJ2-3
CASSIAATSTDTQYF
TGTGCCAGTAGTATCGCGGCCACTAGCACAGATACGCAGTATTTT
>medium-sized|TRBD2|TRBV5-1|TRBJ2-3
CASYDRAPGLARTDTQYF
TGCGCCAGCTACGACAGGGCCCCGGGACTAGCGCGCACAGATACGCAGTATTTT
>few|NA|TRBV5-4|TRBJ2-7
CASSFGTGLYEQYF
TGTGCCAGCAGCTTTGGGACTGGGCTATACGAGCAGTACTTC
>many|NA|TRBV27|TRBJ1-3
CASSPLRTGGHTIYF
TGTGCCAGCAGTCCGCTAAGGACTGGAGGCCACACCATATATTTT
>NA|NA|TRBV7-8|TRBJ2-7
CANSRGTDTFYEQYF
TGTGCCAACAGTCGGGGGACAGATACGTTCTACGAGCAGTACTTC
>many|NA|TRBV20-1|TRBJ2-7
CSARLEGRREQYF
TGCAGTGCTAGGCTGGAGGGCCGACGCGAGCAGTACTTC
>many|NA|TRBV5-1|TRBJ1-1
CASSFRRDTEAFF
TGCGCCAGCAGCTTTCGGCGGGACACTGAAGCTTTCTTT
>NA|TRBD2|TRBV28|TRBJ2-1
CASSLAGLADKNEQFF
TGTGCCAGCAGTTTAGCGGGACTAGCGGATAAAAATGAGCAGTTCTTC
>many|TRBD1|TRBV29-1|TRBJ2-2
CRVRDRVYLFNTGELFF
TGCAGGGTTCGAGACAGGGTGTATCTTTTTAACACCGGGGAGCTGTTTTTT
>many|TRBD1|TRBV28|TRBJ1-2
CASSYRPGTGFYGYTF
TGTGCCAGCAGTTATCGACCCGGGACAGGGTTCTATGGCTACACCTTC
>many|TRBD1|TRBV4-2|TRBJ2-3
CASSRTTGTGNTDTQYF
TGTGCCAGCAGCCGCACTACCGGGACAGGGAACACAGATACGCAGTATTTT
>NA|NA|TRBV19|TRBJ2-1
CANTTGLAINEQFF
TGTGCCAATACCACCGGACTGGCGATCAATGAGCAGTTCTTC
>many|NA|TRBV28|TRBJ1-2
CASSLMRAYGYTF
TGTGCCAGCAGTTTAATGCGGGCCTATGGCTACACCTTC
>NA|NA|TRBV10-3|TRBJ2-5
CAIRADTGRHQYF
TGTGCCATCAGGGCGGATACAGGGCGGCACCAGTACTTC
>many|NA|TRBV30|TRBJ1-6
CAWSKFGTSSYNSPLHF
TGTGCCTGGAGTAAATTCGGGACTAGCTCCTATAATTCACCCCTCCACTTT
>many|TRBD1|TRBV12-3/TRBV12-4|TRBJ2-3
CASSSGQGGTDTQYF
TGTGCCAGCAGTTCGGGACAGGGAGGCACAGATACGCAGTATTTT
>many|NA|TRBV3-1|TRBJ2-7
CASSQAGTVYEQYF
TGTGCCAGCAGCCAAGCAGGTACAGTCTACGAGCAGTACTTC
>many|NA|TRBV5-1|TRBJ2-7
CASSLAYGSYEQYF
TGCGCCAGCAGCTTGGCGTACGGTAGCTACGAGCAGTACTTC
>few|TRBD1|TRBV4-1|TRBJ2-3
CASSQDPTGADTQYF
TGCGCCAGCAGCCAAGATCCGACAGGGGCTGATACGCAGTATTTT
>many|NA|TRBV15|TRBJ1-1
CATSRDSAAEAFF
TGTGCCACCAGCAGAGATTCCGCTGCTGAAGCTTTCTTT
>many|NA|TRBV2|TRBJ1-1
CASKRGWTEAFF
TGTGCCAGCAAAAGGGGATGGACTGAAGCTTTCTTT
>many|TRBD1|TRBV7-9|TRBJ2-5
CASSPRGQGGNQETQYF
TGTGCCAGCAGCCCTAGAGGACAGGGGGGGAACCAAGAGACCCAGTACTTC
>NA|TRBD2|TRBV7-3|TRBJ2-2
CASSPRLAGVGSGELFF
TGTGCCAGCAGCCCGAGACTAGCGGGAGTGGGGTCCGGGGAGCTGTTTTTT
>many|TRBD2|TRBV24-1|TRBJ2-7
CATSRAGGSGEQYF
TGTGCCACCAGTCGCGCGGGGGGCAGCGGCGAGCAGTACTTC
>many|TRBD1|TRBV28|TRBJ1-4
CASSLGDRGYEKLFF
TGTGCCAGCAGTTTGGGGGACAGGGGATATGAAAAACTGTTTTTT
>NA|TRBD2|TRBV20-1|TRBJ2-5
CSAIDLLAGGWEAQYF
TGCAGTGCTATAGATCTACTAGCGGGAGGATGGGAGGCCCAGTACTTC
>NA|NA|TRBV2|TRBJ2-7
CATRRRTWFHEQYF
TGCGCCACCCGACGCCGGACATGGTTCCACGAGCAGTACTTC
>many|NA|TRBV3-1|TRBJ2-4
CASSLSGTSKNIQYF
TGTGCCAGCAGCCTATCGGGGACGTCCAAAAACATTCAGTACTTC
>medium-sized|TRBD2|TRBV9|TRBJ2-1
CASSISSGRTNEQFF
TGTGCCAGCAGTATATCTAGCGGGAGAACGAATGAGCAGTTCTTC
>many|NA|TRBV3-1|TRBJ2-2
CASSHSPLNTGELFF
TGTGCCAGCAGCCACTCCCCCTTAAACACCGGGGAGCTGTTTTTT
>medium-sized|TRBD2|TRBV5-1|TRBJ2-1
CASSASGGTYNEQFF
TGCGCCAGCAGCGCTAGCGGGGGGACCTACAATGAGCAGTTCTTC
>many|TRBD2|TRBV2|TRBJ2-7
CASSEITGWGTSGSPFDEQYF
TGTGCCAGCAGTGAAATTACAGGGTGGGGGACTAGCGGGAGTCCGTTCGACGAGCAGTACTTC
>NA|NA|TRBV20-1|TRBJ2-7
CSASSASYEQYF
TGCAGTGCTAGTTCGGCCTCCTACGAGCAGTACTTC